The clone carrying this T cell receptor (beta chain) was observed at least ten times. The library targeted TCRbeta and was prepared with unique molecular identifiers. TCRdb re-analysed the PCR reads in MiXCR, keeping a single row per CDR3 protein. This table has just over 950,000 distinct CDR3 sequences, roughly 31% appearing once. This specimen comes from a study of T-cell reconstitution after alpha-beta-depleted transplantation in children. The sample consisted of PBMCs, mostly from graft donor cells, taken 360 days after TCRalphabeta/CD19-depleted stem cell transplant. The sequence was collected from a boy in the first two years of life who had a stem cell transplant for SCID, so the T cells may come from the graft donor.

The CDR3 DNA reads TGCGCCAGCAGCTTGGAGGGGTACCAAGAGACCCAGTACTTC. As protein: CASSLEGYQETQYF. The rearrangement links TRBV5-1 to TRBJ2-5; tentatively, D is TRBD1 (5 bases). Germline V gene data show CDR1 as SGHRS and CDR2 as YFSETQ. The CDR3 totals 14 residues. The V gene lost 0 bases and the J gene lost 0 bases, with 6 bases spanning the gap.